This T cell receptor beta chain stems from a study of identical twins. General study points: Out-of-frame TCR alpha sharing observed in monozygotic twins exceeded model estimates.

On this clonotype itself: Its antigen is not known.

This CDR3 comprises 14 residues. The J segment lost 12 bases and the V segment lost 7 bases, leaving 16 bases of the junction unmatched. Per the germline V gene, CDR1 is MNHEY and CDR2 is SVGEGT. Template switching added a universal primer binding site, and final cDNA carried unique molecular identifiers. MiXCR, applied by TCRdb to the 5' RACE reads, yields one record per CDR3 protein. Here the sample spans hundreds of thousands of distinct CDR3 sequences, about 7.6% being singletons. This sample was shared with a second study, whose subject was yellow fever vaccine responses in identical twins.

This receptor was identified in a woman younger than 30 in good health. The chain employs TRBV6-2 or TRBV6-3 and TRBJ1-2; 8 bases fit TRBD1. The sequenced sample was PBMCs. DNA of the CDR3: TGTGCCAGCACTCCGGACAGGGTAGCTGGTGTGGACACCTTC. Protein product: CASTPDRVAGVDTF.